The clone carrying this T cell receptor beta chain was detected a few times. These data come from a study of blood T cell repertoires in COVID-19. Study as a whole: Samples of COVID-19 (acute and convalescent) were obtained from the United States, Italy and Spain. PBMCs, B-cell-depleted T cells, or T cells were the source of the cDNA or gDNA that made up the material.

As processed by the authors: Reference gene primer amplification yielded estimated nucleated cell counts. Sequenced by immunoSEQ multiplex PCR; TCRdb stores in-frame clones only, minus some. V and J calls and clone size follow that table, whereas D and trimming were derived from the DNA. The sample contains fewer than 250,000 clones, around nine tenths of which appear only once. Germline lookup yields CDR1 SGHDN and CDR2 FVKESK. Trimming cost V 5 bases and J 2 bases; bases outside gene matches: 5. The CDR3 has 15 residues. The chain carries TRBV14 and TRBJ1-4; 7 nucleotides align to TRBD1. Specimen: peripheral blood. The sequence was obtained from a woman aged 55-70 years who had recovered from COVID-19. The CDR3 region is CASSSQQGTNEKLFF. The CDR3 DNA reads TGTGCCAGCAGCTCTCAACAGGGGACTAATGAAAAACTGTTTTTT.